Reported below is one T cell receptor (beta chain). The antigen is not known. These data belong to a study of OX40 agonist ivuxolimab in advanced cancers. Sequencing used immunoSEQ multiplex PCR; TCRdb keeps in-frame clones, though not all of them. The table has tens of thousands of clones, 85% to 90% seen once. Study outcomes and limitations: Low clonal expansion, among the lowest seen, marked partial responders at 0.1-3.0 mg/kg.

From germline, CDR1 is MDHEN and CDR2 SYDVKM. V dropped 6 bases and J dropped 1; count of bases not matched to a gene: 3. The CDR3 is made up of 14 amino acids. Sequenced material: CD4+ or CD8+ T cells sorted from blood, taken in a trial of the OX40 agonist ivuxolimab. This chain uses TRBV28 with TRBJ2-1; 7 positions agree with TRBD1. This clonotype was sampled from an adult with an advanced solid tumor such as melanoma, head and neck, liver or kidney cancer. CDR3 bases: TGTGCCAGCAGCCGGGACAGTTCCTACAATGAGCAGTTCTTC. It is translated as CASSRDSSYNEQFF.